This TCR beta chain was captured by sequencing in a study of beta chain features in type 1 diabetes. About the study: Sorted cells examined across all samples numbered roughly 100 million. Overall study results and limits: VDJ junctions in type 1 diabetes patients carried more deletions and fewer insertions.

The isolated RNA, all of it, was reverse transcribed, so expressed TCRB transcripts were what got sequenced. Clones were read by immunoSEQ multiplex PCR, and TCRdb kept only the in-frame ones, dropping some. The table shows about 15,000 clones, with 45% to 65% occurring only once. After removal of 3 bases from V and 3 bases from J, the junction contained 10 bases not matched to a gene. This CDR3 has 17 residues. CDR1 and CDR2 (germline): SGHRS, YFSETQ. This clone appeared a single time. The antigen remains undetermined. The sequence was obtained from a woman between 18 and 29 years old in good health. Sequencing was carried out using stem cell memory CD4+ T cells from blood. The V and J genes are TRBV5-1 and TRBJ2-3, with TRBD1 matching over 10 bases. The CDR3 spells CASSSGPRTGGTDTQYF. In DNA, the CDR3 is TGCGCCAGCAGCTCAGGCCCAAGGACAGGGGGGACAGATACGCAGTATTTT.